The clone carrying this T cell receptor (beta chain) was detected a few times. Its antigen is unidentified. The source of the sample is a study of human T cells and chemical hapten exposure. Turning to the study itself: Application of 0.01% DPC to the upper back was done by patch test, with a reading at 6 days.

Time point described: patch test 1, 2 weeks after DPC sensitization. Treatment described: therapeutic diphenylcyclopropenone sensitization with weekly scalp DPC. At every patch-test visit, blood was drawn before the patch test was applied. General study points: Patch test score showed a positive correlation with PT1 expanded TCR counts.

Unique molecular identifiers were affixed to discrete cDNA molecules within the library. TCRdb independently ran MiXCR on the RACE reads; one entry per CDR3 protein. This sample carries 370,000 or so distinct CDR3 sequences, around 5% of them seen once, and the ten largest clones take over 2%. Germline V CDR1 and CDR2: MNHEY, SMNVEV (reference sequence). Deletions cut 9 bases from V and 0 bases from J, with 24 bases between. The CDR3 has 18 residues. This material consisted of whole blood, taken in connection with sensitization to the hapten diphenylcyclopropenone (DPC). V usage is TRBV27 and J usage is TRBJ1-5, with D possibly matching TRBD1 (6 bases). The receptor comes from a woman in her fifties or sixties with alopecia areata. Some clones in this sample may be carry-over from other donors' samples. CDR3 region: CARMRGAGNLISNQPQHF. The CDR3 bases are TGTGCCAGAATGAGGGGGGCCGGGAATTTGATTAGCAATCAGCCCCAGCATTTT.